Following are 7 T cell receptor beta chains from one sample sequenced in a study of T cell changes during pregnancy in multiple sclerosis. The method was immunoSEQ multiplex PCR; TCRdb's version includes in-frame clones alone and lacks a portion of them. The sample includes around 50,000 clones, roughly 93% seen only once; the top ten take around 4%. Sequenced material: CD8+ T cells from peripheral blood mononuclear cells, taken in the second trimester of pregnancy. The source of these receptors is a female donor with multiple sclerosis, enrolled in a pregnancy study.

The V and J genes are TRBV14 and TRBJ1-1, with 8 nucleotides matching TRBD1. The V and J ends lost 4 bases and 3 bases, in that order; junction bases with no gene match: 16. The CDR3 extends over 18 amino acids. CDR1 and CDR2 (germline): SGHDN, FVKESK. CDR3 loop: CASSLTSLDRVKDTEAFF. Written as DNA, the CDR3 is TGTGCCAGCAGCCTAACCTCATTGGACAGGGTAAAGGACACTGAAGCTTTCTTT.

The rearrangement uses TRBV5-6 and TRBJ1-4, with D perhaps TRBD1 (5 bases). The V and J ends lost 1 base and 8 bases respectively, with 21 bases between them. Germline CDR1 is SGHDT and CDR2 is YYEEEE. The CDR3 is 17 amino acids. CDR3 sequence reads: CASSLMKGGGRGEKLFF. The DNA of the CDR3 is TGTGCCAGCAGCTTGATGAAAGGCGGGGGTAGGGGAGAAAAACTGTTTTTT.

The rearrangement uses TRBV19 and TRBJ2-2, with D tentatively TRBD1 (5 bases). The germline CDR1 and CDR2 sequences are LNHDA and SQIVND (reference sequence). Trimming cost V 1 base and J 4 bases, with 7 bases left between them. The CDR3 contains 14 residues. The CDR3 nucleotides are TGTGCCAGTAGTATAGGCAGGGCCACCGGGGAGCTGTTTTTT. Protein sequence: CASSIGRATGELFF.

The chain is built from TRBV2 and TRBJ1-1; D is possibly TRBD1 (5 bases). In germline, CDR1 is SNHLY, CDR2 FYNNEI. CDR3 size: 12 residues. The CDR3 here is CATPGGSTEAFF. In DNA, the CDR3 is TGTGCAACCCCGGGGGGGAGCACTGAAGCTTTCTTT.

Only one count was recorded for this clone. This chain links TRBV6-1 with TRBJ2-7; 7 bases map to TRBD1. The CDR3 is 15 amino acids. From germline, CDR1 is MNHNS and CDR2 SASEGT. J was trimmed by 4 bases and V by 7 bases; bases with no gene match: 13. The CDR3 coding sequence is TGTGCCAGCATCCCCACAGGGGAAAAGGCTTACGAGCAGTACTTC. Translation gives CASIPTGEKAYEQYF.

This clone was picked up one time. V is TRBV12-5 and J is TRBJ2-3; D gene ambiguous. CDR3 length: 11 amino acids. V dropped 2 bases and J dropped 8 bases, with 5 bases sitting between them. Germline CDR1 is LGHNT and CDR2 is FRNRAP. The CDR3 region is CASGLIGTQYF. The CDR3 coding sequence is TGTGCTAGTGGTTTGATCGGTACGCAGTATTTT.

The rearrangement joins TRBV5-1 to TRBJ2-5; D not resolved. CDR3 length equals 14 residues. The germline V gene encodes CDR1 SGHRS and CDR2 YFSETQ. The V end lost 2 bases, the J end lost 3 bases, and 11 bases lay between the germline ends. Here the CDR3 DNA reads TGCGCCAGCAGCTTAGCCGGTCCTAAAGAGACCCAGTACTTC. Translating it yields CASSLAGPKETQYF.